This T cell receptor beta chain was identified during a study of tumor-infiltrating lymphocytes in primary liver carcinoma. Study-level findings and limits: Researchers found tumor-adjacent and tumor-blood pairs overlapped less than tumor region pairs. Only around 7.5-24% of top clones occurred in all five tumor regions.

Starting from roughly 540 ng of total RNA, TCR beta cDNA was produced with a primer in the constant region. Libraries covering TCR beta were generated through three nested multiplex PCR rounds (using a slightly modified ARM-PCR). The first two PCR rounds used TRBV1-TRBV30 forward primers with a C-beta reverse primer, about 10 cycles each. TCRdb fed the multiplex PCR reads into MiXCR, producing one record per CDR3 protein. This table holds 22,000 or so distinct CDR3 sequences, more than 75% found once. At least ten counts were recorded for this clonotype. The antigen remains unidentified. Co-extraction of RNA and DNA was performed on about 18-33 mg of unsorted bulk tissue. Samples were taken from five separate regions (per tumor). From germline, CDR1 is SGHDN and CDR2 FVKESK. The CDR3 loop spans 12 amino acids. Trimming took off 0 bases at V and 6 bases at J, with 5 bases between the two ends.

The sequence came from a woman aged 25 to 39 with primary liver carcinoma and hepatitis B virus infection. This chain uses TRBV14 with TRBJ1-1; no clear D. The source material was liver tumor tissue from sampling region 2. As to subset: tumor region T2, inferior pole. This CDR3 reads CASSQDRAEAFF. As DNA, the CDR3 is TGTGCCAGCAGCCAAGACCGGGCTGAAGCTTTCTTT.